This T cell receptor beta chain was recovered during a study of Graves' ophthalmopathy and Graves' hyperthyroidism. About the research overall: Peripheral blood was collected at initial diagnosis, before any treatment.

Study-level findings and limits: Sensitivity of 55% to 71% and specificity of roughly 72% were achieved by the model that predicted ophthalmopathy progression. Clonotypes were expanded in thyroid at above 0.001 frequency, and most also appeared in blood.

The CDR3 runs to 15 residues. V was trimmed by 4 bases and J by 0 bases, leaving 10 bases between them. Germline V gives CDR1 SGHTA, CDR2 FQGNSA. Amplification of TCR beta CDR3 regions used RNA transcripts. The library came from an HTBI-primed first-round RT-PCR and a second-round multiplex PCR. One entry per CDR3 protein, called by TCRdb with MiXCR from the multiplex PCR reads. The sample has some 400,000 distinct CDR3 sequences; 15% to 20% are singletons. Concerning this clonotype itself: Its target is unknown.

Other autoimmune diseases, uncontrolled infections, pregnancy or lactation excluded patients from enrollment. V gene TRBV7-2 combines with J gene TRBJ1-3; tentatively, D is TRBD1 (5 bases). This receptor was taken from a woman younger than 35 with Graves' ophthalmopathy. Sequenced material: peripheral blood. CDR3 bases: TGTGCCAGCAGCTCCTCCGGGGCCTCTGGAAACACCATATATTTT. It is translated as CASSSSGASGNTIYF.